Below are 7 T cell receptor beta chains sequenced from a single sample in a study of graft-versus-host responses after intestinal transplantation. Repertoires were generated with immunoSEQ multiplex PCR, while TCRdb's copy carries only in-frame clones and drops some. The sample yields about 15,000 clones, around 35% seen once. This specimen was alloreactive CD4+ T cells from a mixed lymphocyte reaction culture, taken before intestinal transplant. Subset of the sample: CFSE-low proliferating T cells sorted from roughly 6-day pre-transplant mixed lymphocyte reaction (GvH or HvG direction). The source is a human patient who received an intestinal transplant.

In nucleotides, the CDR3 is TGTGCTAGTGGTTTGGCAGACAGGGTTTGGTTCTTC. Translating gives CASGLADRVWFF. This chain links TRBV12-5 with TRBJ2-1; TRBD1 agrees at 7 bases. CDR1 and CDR2 from the germline V gene are LGHNT and FRNRAP. This CDR3 contains 12 residues. The ends lost 1 base at V and 15 bases at J; junction bases unmatched: 6.

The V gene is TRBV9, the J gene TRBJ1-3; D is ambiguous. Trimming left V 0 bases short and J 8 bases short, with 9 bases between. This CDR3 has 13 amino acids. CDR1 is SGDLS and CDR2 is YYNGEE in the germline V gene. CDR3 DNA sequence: TGTGCCAGCAGCGTAGCCGGGAGGGACACCATATATTTT. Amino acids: CASSVAGRDTIYF.

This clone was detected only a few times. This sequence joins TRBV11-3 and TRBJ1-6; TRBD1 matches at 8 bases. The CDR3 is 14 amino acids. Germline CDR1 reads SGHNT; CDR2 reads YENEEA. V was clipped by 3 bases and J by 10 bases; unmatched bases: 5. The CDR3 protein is CASSFLDRDSPLHF. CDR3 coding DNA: TGTGCCAGCAGCTTTTTGGACAGGGACTCACCCCTCCACTTT.

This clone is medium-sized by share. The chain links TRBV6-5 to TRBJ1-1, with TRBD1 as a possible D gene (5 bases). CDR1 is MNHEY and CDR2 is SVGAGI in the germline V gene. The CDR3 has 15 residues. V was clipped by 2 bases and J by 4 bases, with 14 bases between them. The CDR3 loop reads CASSYTPWGRTEAFF. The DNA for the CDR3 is TGTGCCAGCAGTTACACCCCTTGGGGACGCACTGAAGCTTTCTTT.

The CDR3 loop reads CASSFFRTGNGFGYTF. The CDR3 region has the DNA TGTGCCAGCAGCTTTTTTAGGACAGGGAATGGCTTTGGCTACACCTTC. The chain couples TRBV5-6 to TRBJ1-2; 8 nucleotides align to TRBD1. The CDR3 has 16 amino acids. CDR1 is SGHDT, CDR2 YYEEEE, per germline. The trim removed 2 bases at V and 7 bases at J, leaving 13 bases unmatched.

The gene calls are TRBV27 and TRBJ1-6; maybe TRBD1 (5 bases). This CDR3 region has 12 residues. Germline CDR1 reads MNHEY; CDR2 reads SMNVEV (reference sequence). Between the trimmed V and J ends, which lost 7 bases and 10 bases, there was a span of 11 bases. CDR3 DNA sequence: TGTGCCAGCAACCTGAGGGGATCACCCCTCCACTTT. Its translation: CASNLRGSPLHF.

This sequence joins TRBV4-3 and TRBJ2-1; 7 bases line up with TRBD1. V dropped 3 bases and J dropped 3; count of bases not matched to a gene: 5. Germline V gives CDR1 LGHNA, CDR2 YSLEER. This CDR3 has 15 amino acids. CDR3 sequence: CASSQIRDSYNEQFF. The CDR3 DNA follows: TGCGCCAGCAGCCAGATCCGGGACAGCTACAATGAGCAGTTCTTC.